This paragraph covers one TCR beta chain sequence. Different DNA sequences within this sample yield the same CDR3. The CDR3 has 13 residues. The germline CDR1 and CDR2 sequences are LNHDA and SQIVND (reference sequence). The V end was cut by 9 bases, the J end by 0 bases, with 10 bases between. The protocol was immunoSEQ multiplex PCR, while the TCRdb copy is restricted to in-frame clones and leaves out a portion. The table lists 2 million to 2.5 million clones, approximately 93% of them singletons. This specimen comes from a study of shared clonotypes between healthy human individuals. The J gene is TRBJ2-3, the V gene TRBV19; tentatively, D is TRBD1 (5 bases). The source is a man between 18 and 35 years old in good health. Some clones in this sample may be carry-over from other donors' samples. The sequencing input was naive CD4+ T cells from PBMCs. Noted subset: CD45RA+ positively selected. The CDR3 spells CASSAGSTDTQYF. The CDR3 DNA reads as TGTGCCAGCAGCGCAGGGAGCACAGATACGCAGTATTTT.